The entry below describes one T cell receptor beta chain. This entry belongs to a study of blood T cell repertoires in COVID-19. Across the whole study: The United States, Italy and Spain supplied acute and convalescent COVID-19 samples. PBMCs, B-cell-depleted T cells, or T cells provided the cDNA or gDNA that made up the material.

Germline V gene data show CDR1 as DFQATT and CDR2 as SNEGSKA (reference sequence). The CDR3 spans 10 residues. V lost 5 bases to trimming and J lost 10 bases; unmatched junction nucleotides: 2. Original analysis: Researchers report that nucleated cell counts were estimated from reference gene primer amplification. TCRdb keeps only in-frame clones here, not all; method: immunoSEQ multiplex PCR. V, J and clone size are taken as reported in that table, and D and trimming were inferred from the DNA itself. The table has 150,000 or so clones, around 80% seen once. The genes are TRBV20-1 and TRBJ2-1, with 7 bases identical to TRBD1. The receptor comes from a human donor with acute or convalescent COVID-19. The donor label of this sample is uncertain. Source material: peripheral blood. DNA of the CDR3: TGCAGTGCTCAACAGGGGGAGCAGTTCTTC. Amino acids: CSAQQGEQFF.